The source of this T cell receptor beta chain is a study of cytomegalovirus exposure and HLA in healthy donors. The primer mix had 60 Vbeta and 13 Jbeta primers. Using immunoSEQ multiplex PCR, the repertoire was profiled, and TCRdb retains in-frame clones only, with some absent. Of over 150,000 clones in the sample, 70% to 80% were seen once. CDR3 length: 12 residues. V lost 3 bases and J lost 7, with 10 bases in between. The germline V gene has CDR1 MDHEN and CDR2 SYDVKM. The chain has TRBV28 and TRBJ2-7; maybe TRBD1 (5 bases). This clonotype was obtained from a man aged 60 to 69 in good health and CMV-seronegative. What was sequenced was PBMCs. Here the CDR3 DNA reads TGTGCCAGCAGTTTTCGACAGACAGAGCAGTACTTC. It encodes CASSFRQTEQYF.